The clone carrying this TCR beta chain was seen repeatedly, ten times or more. For TCRbeta, the library was prepared with unique molecular identifiers. TCRdb analysed the PCR reads with MiXCR anew, one entry per CDR3 protein. This sample carries 600,000 to 800,000 distinct CDR3 sequences, around 14% of them seen once, and the ten largest clones take 0.79%. This CDR3 region has 16 residues. The germline CDR1 and CDR2 sequences are SGHRS and YFSETQ. J gave up 3 bases and V 4 bases, and 8 bases lay outside the gene matches. The sample comes from a study of T-cell reconstitution after alpha-beta-depleted transplantation in children.

The specimen comprised PBMCs, sampled before TCRalphabeta/CD19-depleted stem cell transplant. The source of this sequence is a girl aged 2-10 years with congenital amegakaryocytic thrombocytopenia, due to receive a stem cell transplant. This chain joins TRBV5-1 and TRBJ1-1, with TRBD1 matching 11 bases. CDR3 sequence (DNA): TGCGCCAGCAGCCCTCGGACAGGGGGCGGATACACTGAAGCTTTCTTT. Translation gives CASSPRTGGGYTEAFF.